This section outlines one T cell receptor beta chain sequence together with its context. The entry originates in a study of blood T cell repertoires in COVID-19. Study-wide context: The United States, Italy and Spain provided the acute and convalescent COVID-19 samples. Nucleic acid was either cDNA or gDNA, and it came from T cells, B-cell-depleted T cells, or PBMCs.

Authors' processing steps: Using reference gene primer amplification, nucleated cell counts were estimated. Profiling relied on immunoSEQ multiplex PCR, and the TCRdb table lists in-frame clones only, not all of them. V and J calls plus clone size are reproduced from that table; the DNA served to infer D and trimming. The sample contains roughly 280,000 clones, roughly 86% of which appear only once. The sequence derives from a man aged 40-49 years with active or convalescent COVID-19. The sample consisted of peripheral blood.

CDR3 residues: CASSESQGLSTEAFF. CDR3 bases: TGCGCCAGCAGTGAGTCGCAGGGGTTAAGCACTGAAGCTTTCTTT. The chain links TRBV10-1 to TRBJ1-1; possibly TRBD1 for D (6 bases). Trimming removed 0 bases from V and 4 bases from J, with 12 bases in between. From germline, CDR1 is WNHNN and CDR2 SYGVQD (reference sequence). CDR3 length equals 15 residues.